These 21 T cell receptor beta chains came from one sample sequenced in a study of blood T cells in healthy people across ages. It was with a sample-barcoded 5' primer and a J-beta primer mix that a second PCR of about 6 to 12 cycles was run. TCRdb fed the 5' RACE reads into MiXCR, producing one record per CDR3 protein. The table has over 1,500,000 distinct CDR3 sequences, about two fifths seen once; the top ten hold under 25%. Sequenced input: blood. These receptors originate from a human donor in good health.

J is TRBJ2-1 and V is TRBV6-2 or TRBV6-3, with 8 nucleotides matching TRBD2. The germline V gene encodes CDR1 MNHEY and CDR2 SVGEGT. The J segment lost 8 bases and the V segment lost 4 bases, leaving 13 bases of the junction unmatched. This CDR3 contains 16 residues. In DNA, the CDR3 is TGTGCCAGCAGTTCAAAAGGCGGGGGGTTTCTGGATGAGCAGTTCTTC. This codes for CASSSKGGGFLDEQFF.

This clonotype has a handful of counts. This chain connects TRBV4-1 to TRBJ2-1; D might be TRBD1 (5 bases). V was trimmed by 7 bases and J by 2 bases, leaving 12 bases between them. The V gene's germline CDR1 is MGHRA and CDR2 YSYEKL. CDR3 length: 14 residues. CDR3 DNA sequence: TGCGCCAGCACCTTGGACACGACCTACAATGAGCAGTTCTTC. This codes for CASTLDTTYNEQFF.

This clonotype turned up a few times. The chain carries TRBV9 and TRBJ1-2; 10 bases line up with TRBD1. The V gene's germline CDR1 is SGDLS and CDR2 YYNGEE. With V trimmed by 4 bases and J by 1 base, 4 bases remained unmatched. The CDR3 covers 15 residues. In DNA, the CDR3 is TGTGCCAGCAGCTTTTGGGACAGGGGTAACTATGGCTACACCTTC. Residues: CASSFWDRGNYGYTF. Full variable domain (outside the CDR3, taken from reference TRBV9 and TRBJ1-2): DSGVTQTPKHLITATGQRVTLRCSPRSGDLSVYWYQQSLDQGLQFLIQYYNGEERAKGNILERFSAQQFPDLHSELNLSSLELGDSALYFCASSFWDRGNYGYTFGSGTRLTVV.

This clonotype has just a few counts. The rearrangement uses TRBV24-1 and TRBJ2-6; D is unresolved. This CDR3 comprises 16 residues. Germline CDR1 is KGHDR and CDR2 is SFDVKD. Trimming stripped 0 bases from V and 0 bases from J, with 5 bases between. DNA for the CDR3: TGTGCCACCAGTGATTTGAAAAGCTCTGGGGCCAACGTCCTGACTTTC. It translates to CATSDLKSSGANVLTF.

This clonotype appeared a few times. The chain combines TRBV24-1 with TRBJ2-1; D is unclear. Trimming left V 7 bases short and J 5 bases short, with 11 bases between. The CDR3 spans 13 residues. Germline CDR1 KGHDR, CDR2 SFDVKD. This CDR3 is CATSDETHNEQFF. CDR3 DNA sequence: TGTGCCACCAGCGACGAGACGCACAATGAGCAGTTCTTC.

V is TRBV20-1 and J is TRBJ2-1, with 15 bases matching TRBD2. The CDR3 is 16 amino acids. Losses at the gene ends were 3 bases for V and 8 bases for J; bases not matched to a gene: 8. The germline V gene encodes CDR1 DFQATT and CDR2 SNEGSKA (reference sequence). CDR3 coding DNA: TGCAGTGCTAGCTTCTGGACTAGCGGGGGGGGAGATGAGCAGTTCTTC. Its translation: CSASFWTSGGGDEQFF.

This clonotype showed up just a few times. This rearrangement joins TRBV12-3 or TRBV12-4 to TRBJ2-5; TRBD1 matches 7 bases. This CDR3 has 15 amino acids. J gave up 5 bases and V 5 bases, and 11 bases lay outside the gene matches. The CDR3 region has the DNA TGTGCCAGCAGTCACACGATTACAGGGGTCGAGACCCAGTACTTC. The encoded protein is CASSHTITGVETQYF.

Only a few counts were recorded for this clonotype. The rearrangement uses TRBV7-2 and TRBJ1-1, with a possible D match to TRBD1 (5 bases). This CDR3 is 17 amino acids long. In germline, CDR1 is SGHTA, CDR2 FQGNSA. V was shortened by 5 bases and J by 1 base, with 20 bases between the two germline ends. The CDR3: CASSNLQVLNWNTEAFF. The DNA of the CDR3 is TGTGCCAGCAGCAACCTACAGGTTCTAAATTGGAACACTGAAGCTTTCTTT.

This clonotype was seen once. The junction does not match germline at one end; this may be a read error. The chain joins TRBV11-3 to TRBJ1-4; no clear D gene. The CDR3 is made up of 17 amino acids. Germline CDR1 is SGHNT and CDR2 is YENEEA. In DNA form, the CDR3 reads TGTGCCAGCAGCAACAAACTTGGCGGGTCGTCGAATGAAAAACGGTTTTTT. The encoded protein is CASSNKLGGSSNEKRFF.

This clonotype was counted many times. The gene calls are TRBV5-1 and TRBJ2-1, with unresolved D. The CDR3 is 15 amino acids. With 0 bases removed from V and 0 bases from J, the gap between germline ends came to 7 bases. Germline assignment: CDR1 SGHRS and CDR2 YFSETQ. The CDR3 coding sequence is TGCGCCAGCAGCTTGGGACCTCTCTCCTACAATGAGCAGTTCTTC. Amino acids: CASSLGPLSYNEQFF.

This chain joins TRBV13 and TRBJ2-1; a possible D gene is TRBD1 (6 bases). The CDR3 length is 15 residues. From germline, CDR1 is PRHDT and CDR2 FYEKMQ (reference sequence). The germline V and J ends were trimmed by 2 bases and 8 bases, with 16 bases remaining between them. This CDR3 reads CASSLYRETSDEQFF. Written as DNA, the CDR3 is TGTGCCAGCAGCTTATACAGGGAAACCTCGGATGAGCAGTTCTTC.

This clonotype was counted a few times. This chain uses TRBV7-9 with TRBJ1-2, with 7 positions matching TRBD1. The CDR3 is 16 residues long. Germline values: CDR1 SEHNR, CDR2 FQNEAQ (reference sequence). Trimming at V came to 5 bases and at J to 8 bases, leaving 17 bases not matched to a gene. The CDR3 region is CASSPPGNRGEEGYTF. The CDR3 DNA reads TGTGCCAGCAGCCCCCCCGGGAACAGGGGAGAAGAAGGCTACACCTTC. Full variable domain (missing parts from reference TRBV7-9 and TRBJ1-2): DTGVSQNPRHKITKRGQNVTFRCDPISEHNRLYWYRQTLGQGPEFLTYFQNEAQLEKSRLLSDRFSAERPKGSFSTLEIQRTEQGDSAMYLCASSPPGNRGEEGYTFGSGTRLTVV.

This clonotype has just a few counts. The CDR3 here is CASSFFGGSREQYF. In nucleotides, the CDR3 is TGTGCCAGCAGTTTCTTTGGCGGGAGTCGCGAGCAGTACTTC. The chain carries TRBV28 and TRBJ2-7; 7 bases are shared with TRBD2. Germline V gene sequence: CDR1 MDHEN, CDR2 SYDVKM. The CDR3 length is 14 residues. With V trimmed by 3 bases and J by 6 bases, 8 bases remained unmatched.

The gene calls are TRBV7-2 and TRBJ2-3; D could derive from TRBD1 or TRBD2 (5 bases each). The germline V gene encodes CDR1 SGHTA and CDR2 FQGNSA. Trimming shortened V by 8 bases and J by 3 bases, and 15 bases separated the two germline ends. The CDR3 consists of 14 residues. The CDR3 region is CASLAGTETDTQYF. The DNA for the CDR3 is TGTGCCAGCCTCGCAGGGACGGAAACAGATACGCAGTATTTT.

This chain joins TRBV19 and TRBJ1-4; perhaps TRBD1 as D (6 bases). The CDR3 runs 13 residues. V lost 7 bases to trimming and J lost 2 bases, with 8 bases between them. The germline V gene has CDR1 LNHDA and CDR2 SQIVND (reference sequence). The CDR3 coding sequence is TGTGCCAGTACCGGACAGACTAATGAAAAACTGTTTTTT. Protein: CASTGQTNEKLFF.

The chain combines TRBV6-2 or TRBV6-3 with TRBJ1-1; tentatively, D is TRBD1 (6 bases). CDR3 size: 13 residues. The ends were cut back, 9 bases at V and 4 bases at J, with 15 bases in the middle. Germline loops: CDR1 MNHEY, CDR2 SVGEGT. CDR3 coding DNA: TGTGCCAGTCAACAGGGAGGTCGCACTGAAGCTTTCTTT. As protein: CASQQGGRTEAFF.

V gene TRBV7-2 combines with J gene TRBJ2-1; D gene ambiguous. Trimming took off 1 base at V and 4 bases at J, with 8 bases between the two ends. This CDR3 region has 14 residues. In germline, CDR1 is SGHTA, CDR2 FQGNSA. CDR3 loop: CASSLGWRYNEQFF. CDR3 DNA sequence: TGTGCCAGCAGCTTAGGATGGCGGTACAATGAGCAGTTCTTC.

This clonotype appeared a few times. J is TRBJ2-3 and V is TRBV7-2, with D possibly TRBD2 on 5 matching bases. Per the germline V gene, CDR1 is SGHTA and CDR2 is FQGNSA. The CDR3 has 17 amino acids. V lost 1 base and J lost 6, with 20 bases in between. CDR3 sequence: CASSLGSRTPLGDTQYF. The CDR3 DNA follows: TGTGCCAGCAGCTTAGGGTCCCGGACTCCGCTGGGGGATACGCAGTATTTT.

The CDR3 is CGVPRGGDADTQYF. CDR3 DNA sequence: TGCGGTGTACCTAGGGGGGGCGATGCGGATACGCAGTATTTT. This chain uses TRBV20-1 with TRBJ2-3; D perhaps matches TRBD2 (7 bases). Germline V lookup: CDR1 DFQATT, CDR2 SNEGSKA (reference sequence). CDR3 length: 14 residues.

This clonotype was seen repeatedly, ten times or more. This chain joins TRBV20-1 and TRBJ2-3; D is uncertain. There are 11 residues in the CDR3. From germline, CDR1 is DFQATT and CDR2 SNEGSKA (reference sequence). The ends were cut back, 6 bases at V and 1 base at J, with 5 bases in the middle. The CDR3: CSALGTDTQYF. Here the CDR3 DNA reads TGCAGTGCCCTAGGCACAGATACGCAGTATTTT.

Only a few counts were recorded for this clonotype. The chain carries TRBV5-6 and TRBJ2-1, with 7 bases lining up with TRBD1. V shed 2 bases and J 9 bases; nucleotides not matched to a gene: 8. Germline CDR1 is SGHDT and CDR2 is YYEEEE. The CDR3 covers 14 residues. CDR3 amino acids: CASSFRQGKSEQFF. In nucleotides, the CDR3 is TGTGCCAGCAGCTTTAGACAGGGAAAGAGTGAGCAGTTCTTC.